This note documents a single TCR beta chain sequence. Which antigen it targets is not known. The record has no base qualities; no much larger clone is one base away. This record belongs to a study of T cell responses to AZD1222 COVID-19 vaccine listed by TCRdb under 2021. Looking at the study overall: A total of 230 to 250 trial participants underwent TCR sequencing, of whom 207 had received two doses of AZD1222 and 26 had received two doses of the MenACWY control vaccine. Enrollment into the trials was organized by age into subgroups of 18-55, 56-69 and 70-plus years, and those subgroups contained approximately 150, 30 and 60 TCR-sequenced participants, respectively. Study-wide conclusions, independent of this receptor: Participants were mostly white British, with more females than males. The authors suggested clonal diversity may have been underestimated. The 56-69-year group was small, and its depth increase did not reach significance, likely because of low power. After two AZD1222 doses, both the breadth and the depth of spike-specific TCRs were significantly higher than at day 0 and than in MenACWY recipients. Because no day 14 peak-response samples were available, the repertoires could be characterized only after the peak T cell response. Epitopes outside the regions mutated in the B.1.351 and B.1.1.7 variants were reportedly recognized by nearly half of the unique spike-specific TCRs. Vaccine-associated CD4 TCRs spanned the whole spike protein, with dominant responses in regions 160-218 and 743-854. Conclusions about previously exposed vaccinees are limited because only six or seven AZD1222 recipients were SARS-CoV-2 seropositive at baseline.

The CDR3 regions of human TCRbeta chains were analyzed by immunosequencing. In the source study's methods: Repertoire TCRs were matched against a reference library of SARS-CoV-2-specific TCRs generated with the MIRA antigen-specificity platform. Breadth meant the fraction of unique TCRs that were SARS-CoV-2-associated, whereas depth meant the fraction of total T cells that were SARS-CoV-2-associated. Using the MIRA data, each spike-specific TCR was mapped to the spike region that the TCR reacts to and placed in a CD4 or CD8 class. Log10-transformed breadth and depth values were compared by one-way ANOVA with Sidak's multiple comparisons tests. TCRdb holds this immuneACCESS table with in-frame rearrangements only. Some clones are missing; in checked studies, unresolved V genes explain under half, and the rest has no known cause. V and J calls and clone size are those listed in that table; D and trimming were worked out from the DNA. The sample table lists about 220,000 clones, 93% of them with a count of one. Jointly, the top ten make up more than 0.8% of the sample.

Reading the label with the study, this specimen's time point is: baseline before first vaccination. Taken with the paper, the label for treatment or condition translates to: meningococcal conjugate vaccine given as trial control. The vaccinee samples were drawn from two UK trials, COV001 and COV002, one of which was a single-blind randomized controlled phase 2/3 trial testing AZD1222 (ChAdOx1 nCoV-19) in healthy adults. For TCRbeta chain sequencing, PBMC samples from trial participants were taken at day 0 and at day 28 after the second dose. The germline V gene provides CDR1 MNHEY and CDR2 SVGAGI. The CDR3 numbers 14 residues from cysteine through phenylalanine. Only the CDR3 DNA stays, 42 bases, in frame from base 1. Trimming accounts for 6 bases at V and 5 bases at J, while the number of junction bases matched to no gene is 6.

The sequence joins TRBV6-5 to TRBJ1-4; the central 7 bases match TRBD1. The sample consisted of peripheral blood, taken on day 0 of MenACWY control vaccination. This sequence was found in an adult in good health. Here the CDR3 is given as CASRTGQYNEKLFF. Here is the DNA: TGTGCCAGCAGGACGGGACAGTACAATGAAAAACTGTTTTTT.